A single sample is the source of the 32 T cell receptor beta chains below, sequenced in a study of blood T cell repertoires in COVID-19. TCRdb's table, derived via immunoSEQ multiplex PCR, lists solely in-frame clones and lacks some. The data contain about 160,000 clones, more than 90% of them singletons. Material for sequencing was peripheral blood. The receptor set was obtained from a man between 60 and 70 years old with active or convalescent COVID-19.

V gene TRBV6-1 combines with J gene TRBJ2-5; 7 bases align to TRBD2. The V segment lost 3 bases and the J segment 9 bases; nucleotides outside the gene matches: 22. Germline V gives CDR1 MNHNS, CDR2 SASEGT. The CDR3 extends over 18 amino acids. CDR3 loop: CASSDFRGGRASRGAQYF. CDR3 in DNA: TGTGCCAGCAGTGATTTCCGGGGTGGTAGGGCCTCCCGGGGGGCCCAGTACTTC.

The V and J genes are TRBV5-6 and TRBJ2-7; 9 bases line up with TRBD1. This CDR3 comprises 15 residues. The J segment lost 4 bases and the V segment lost 3 bases, leaving 8 bases of the junction unmatched. CDR1 SGHDT and CDR2 YYEEEE come from the germline V gene. CDR3 sequence (DNA): TGTGCCAGCAGCTCCGGACAGGGGAGGGGATACGAGCAGTACTTC. Translated, it gives CASSSGQGRGYEQYF.

The chain uses TRBV7-2 and TRBJ1-5, with 9 bases aligning to TRBD1. The length of the CDR3 is 15 residues. Trimming removed 5 bases from V and 6 bases from J; junction bases left unmatched: 8. Germline V gives CDR1 SGHTA, CDR2 FQGNSA. CDR3: CASSVDRGWTQPQHF. The CDR3 DNA sequence: TGTGCCAGCAGCGTCGACAGGGGGTGGACTCAGCCCCAGCATTTT. Full variable domain (missing parts from reference TRBV7-2 and TRBJ1-5): GAGVSQSPSNKVTEKGKDVELRCDPISGHTALYWYRQSLGQGLEFLIYFQGNSAPDKSGLPSDRFSAERTGGSVSTLTIQRTQQEDSAVYLCASSVDRGWTQPQHFGDGTRLSIL.

This chain joins TRBV11-2 and TRBJ2-3, with 7 bases matching TRBD2. V lost 5 bases, J lost 1 base, and 6 bases stayed unmatched. This CDR3 comprises 15 residues. Per germline, CDR1 SGHAT and CDR2 FQNNGV. CDR3 sequence (DNA): TGTGCCAGCAGCCGATTTGGGGGGGGCACAGATACGCAGTATTTT. As protein: CASSRFGGGTDTQYF.

The chain combines TRBV10-3 with TRBJ2-2; D may be TRBD2 (5 bases). Looked up from germline, CDR1 is ENHRY and CDR2 is SYGVKD. Trimming took 11 bases from V and 5 from J, leaving 15 bases between them. The CDR3 contains 13 residues. CDR3 DNA: TGTGCCTCTGGGGAAGGCGGGACCGGGGAGCTGTTTTTT. Its protein product is CASGEGGTGELFF.

The genes are TRBV2 and TRBJ2-3; 10 bases agree with TRBD2. The CDR3 has 14 amino acids. With 9 bases clipped from V and 4 bases from J, the junction kept 7 bases outside the gene matches. The V gene's germline CDR1 is SNHLY and CDR2 FYNNEI. The CDR3 DNA reads TGTGCCAGACGAGCGGGGGGGCGGGCAGATACGCAGTATTTT. It translates to CARRAGGRADTQYF.

This rearrangement joins TRBV11-2 to TRBJ2-1; D might be TRBD2 (6 bases). V dropped 0 bases and J dropped 6 bases, with 15 bases sitting between them. CDR1 and CDR2 (germline): SGHAT, FQNNGV. The CDR3 consists of 16 residues. Here the CDR3 DNA reads TGTGCCAGCAGCTTAGAGGGTCGGGGGTGGAGCAATGAGCAGTTCTTC. This encodes CASSLEGRGWSNEQFF.

The chain recombines TRBV7-9 with TRBJ1-2; tentatively, D is TRBD1 (5 bases). The CDR3 is made up of 14 amino acids. Germline CDR1 and CDR2: SEHNR and FQNEAQ (reference sequence). Deletions cut 1 base from V and 4 bases from J, with 10 bases between. The CDR3 DNA reads TGTGCCAGCAGCTTAGAGGGAAGGGGCTATGGCTACACCTTC. It translates to CASSLEGRGYGYTF.

The rearrangement joins TRBV6-5 to TRBJ1-6; perhaps TRBD1 as D (6 bases). Germline V gene sequence: CDR1 MNHEY, CDR2 SVGAGI. Between the trimmed V and J ends, which lost 5 bases and 8 bases, there was a span of 16 bases. The CDR3 totals 15 residues. This CDR3 reads CASSPQGYGYSPLHF. The CDR3 DNA is TGTGCCAGCAGTCCACAGGGATACGGGTATTCACCCCTCCACTTT.

The gene calls are TRBV7-9 and TRBJ2-1, with D maybe TRBD2 (5 bases). Trimming removed 5 bases from V and 3 bases from J, with 14 bases in between. CDR3 length: 15 residues. Germline CDR1 reads SEHNR; CDR2 reads FQNEAQ (reference sequence). CDR3 nucleotide sequence: TGTGCCAGCAGCAATCTAGCAGACAACTACAATGAGCAGTTCTTC. Its translation is CASSNLADNYNEQFF.

V is TRBV2 and J is TRBJ1-3, with a possible D match to TRBD1 (6 bases). The CDR3 has 16 residues. Per the germline V gene, CDR1 is SNHLY and CDR2 is FYNNEI. Trimming removed 3 bases at V and 2 bases at J, with 14 bases between. The CDR3 sequence is CASSEETGSPGNTIYF. DNA of the CDR3: TGTGCCAGCAGTGAGGAGACAGGTAGCCCTGGAAACACCATATATTTT.

V gene TRBV6-1 combines with J gene TRBJ1-6, with D possibly TRBD1 on 5 matching bases. Germline CDR1 MNHNS, CDR2 SASEGT. CDR3 size: 16 residues. Trimming took 0 bases from V and 5 from J, leaving 11 bases between them. CDR3 nucleotides: TGTGCCAGCAGTGAAGCTAGGACATTAAATAATTCACCCCTCCACTTT. Translating gives CASSEARTLNNSPLHF.

The V gene is TRBV14, the J gene TRBJ2-2, with 11 bases matching TRBD1. The CDR3 has 18 residues. Germline V gene data show CDR1 as SGHDN and CDR2 as FVKESK. V dropped 4 bases and J dropped 4; count of bases not matched to a gene: 11. The CDR3 bases are TGTGCCAGCAGCCTCCAGGGGTGGACAGGGGGCCTCACCGGGGAGCTGTTTTTT. It translates to CASSLQGWTGGLTGELFF.

The chain employs TRBV15 and TRBJ2-7; the match to TRBD1 covers 7 bases. Per the germline V gene, CDR1 is LNHNV and CDR2 is YYDKDF (reference sequence). There are 15 residues in the CDR3. Trimming removed 5 bases from V and 0 bases from J; junction bases left unmatched: 7. As DNA, the CDR3 is TGTGCCACCAGCTCCGGGACAGTCAGCTCCTACGAGCAGTACTTC. It specifies CATSSGTVSSYEQYF.

V is TRBV6-4 and J is TRBJ2-3, with 10 bases that match TRBD1. V lost 6 bases and J lost 1; bases outside the gene matches: 4. Germline V gene data show CDR1 as MRHNA and CDR2 as SNTAGT. The CDR3 runs to 15 residues. The CDR3 nucleotides read TGTGCCAGCAGCGCCGGGACAGGGGGCACAGATACGCAGTATTTT. This encodes CASSAGTGGTDTQYF.

This chain uses TRBV5-1 with TRBJ2-4; TRBD2 is a possible D gene (8 bases). Germline V lookup: CDR1 SGHRS, CDR2 YFSETQ. The CDR3 consists of 16 residues. V dropped 5 bases and J dropped 2 bases, with 17 bases sitting between them. CDR3 protein: CASSPPGGGPKNIQYF. The CDR3 region has the DNA TGCGCCAGCAGTCCTCCGGGAGGGGGCCCCAAAAACATTCAGTACTTC.

The V and J genes are TRBV5-4 and TRBJ1-3; D remains unclear. V lost 4 bases and J lost 0, with 11 bases in between. This CDR3 contains 15 residues. Germline CDR1 is SGHNT and CDR2 is YYREEE (reference sequence). The CDR3 DNA reads as TGTGCCAGCAGCCTCGGAGGGAGCTCTGGAAACACCATATATTTT. As protein: CASSLGGSSGNTIYF.

The V call is TRBV10-3, the J call TRBJ2-2; 13 bases line up with TRBD2. Germline V lookup: CDR1 ENHRY, CDR2 SYGVKD. The V and J ends lost 0 bases and 3 bases, in that order; junction bases with no gene match: 7. This CDR3 has 19 amino acids. In DNA, the CDR3 is TGTGCCATCAGTGAGTCCAGTACTAGCGGGGGGGCCGACACCGGGGAGCTGTTTTTT. Amino acids: CAISESSTSGGADTGELFF.

The V call is TRBV10-3, the J call TRBJ2-1, with D possibly TRBD1 on 6 matching bases. The CDR3 extends over 14 amino acids. Germline values: CDR1 ENHRY, CDR2 SYGVKD. Trimming stripped 10 bases from V and 4 bases from J, with 17 bases between. The CDR3 nucleotides are TGTGCCACCCAGGCCCTGACAGGATACAATGAGCAGTTCTTC. Protein: CATQALTGYNEQFF.

The chain uses TRBV19 and TRBJ1-1, with D possibly matching TRBD1 (5 bases). The V end lost 7 bases, the J end lost 0 bases, and 12 bases lay between the germline ends. CDR1 LNHDA and CDR2 SQIVND come from the germline V gene (reference sequence). CDR3 size: 14 residues. CDR3 residues: CASTPTTVNTEAFF. CDR3 in DNA: TGTGCCAGTACCCCCACGACAGTGAACACTGAAGCTTTCTTT.

This chain uses TRBV6-5 with TRBJ1-2; weak D call: TRBD1 (5 bases). Germline V gene lookup returns CDR1 MNHEY and CDR2 SVGAGI. This CDR3 region has 14 residues. The V end was cut by 2 bases, the J end by 4 bases, with 11 bases between. As DNA, the CDR3 is TGTGCCAGCAGTTACATAAGGGGCGCCTATGGCTACACCTTC. Amino acids: CASSYIRGAYGYTF.

This clone was observed a few times. The chain carries TRBV4-2 and TRBJ2-1; TRBD1 matches 7 bases. The CDR3 has 14 amino acids. Germline lookup yields CDR1 LGHNA and CDR2 YNFKEQ. With V trimmed by 4 bases and J by 7 bases, 7 bases remained unmatched. This CDR3 is CASSPWDRWNEQFF. The CDR3 nucleotides are TGTGCCAGCAGCCCATGGGACAGATGGAATGAGCAGTTCTTC.

This clone was counted once. The rearrangement links TRBV9 to TRBJ2-7, with TRBD1 as a possible D gene (6 bases). V was cut by 0 bases and J by 5 bases, with 9 bases left in between. Germline loops: CDR1 SGDLS, CDR2 YYNGEE. This CDR3 is built from 13 residues. CDR3 sequence reads: CASSVGGGDEQYF. CDR3 bases: TGTGCCAGCAGCGTAGGAGGGGGAGACGAGCAGTACTTC.

The rearrangement uses TRBV11-2 and TRBJ2-2; possible D gene TRBD1, 6 bases. Trimming left V 0 bases short and J 7 bases short, with 12 bases between. Germline V gives CDR1 SGHAT, CDR2 FQNNGV. This CDR3 spans 15 amino acids. CDR3 sequence: CASSLDQGPNGELFF. Written as DNA, the CDR3 is TGTGCCAGCAGCTTAGATCAGGGGCCCAACGGGGAGCTGTTTTTT.

This chain uses TRBV4-1 with TRBJ2-5; 8 bases fit TRBD2. Germline V CDR1 and CDR2: MGHRA, YSYEKL. With V trimmed by 0 bases and J by 5 bases, 5 bases remained unmatched. The CDR3 runs 15 residues. CDR3 coding DNA: TGCGCCAGCAGCCAAGAGGGACTAGTGAGGGAGACCCAGTACTTC. Its translation is CASSQEGLVRETQYF.

The J gene is TRBJ2-1, the V gene TRBV7-8; D unclear. This CDR3 contains 13 residues. Germline CDR1 is SGHVS and CDR2 is FQNEAQ. Trimming cost V 0 bases and J 12 bases, with 12 bases left between them. DNA of the CDR3: TGTGCCAGCAGCTTAGCGAACGACCGCGGGCAGTTCTTC. Its translation is CASSLANDRGQFF.

The chain has TRBV3-1 (or the pseudogene TRBV3-2) and TRBJ2-6, with 9 nucleotides matching TRBD1. Trimming at V came to 4 bases and at J to 0 bases, leaving 7 bases not matched to a gene. The CDR3 is 18 amino acids. Germline values: CDR1 LGHDT, CDR2 YNNKEL (reference sequence). The CDR3 DNA sequence: TGTGCCAGCAGCCTACAGGGGGCGCTCCTCTCTGGGGCCAACGTCCTGACTTTC. Its protein product is CASSLQGALLSGANVLTF.

The CDR3 DNA is TGTGCCAGTAGTTTTGCCCGCGGCACTGAAGCTTTCTTT. Amino acids: CASSFARGTEAFF. This sequence joins TRBV19 and TRBJ1-1; no clear D. Germline V gene lookup returns CDR1 LNHDA and CDR2 SQIVND (reference sequence). This CDR3 is 13 amino acids long. Trimming removed 5 bases at V and 4 bases at J, with 11 bases between.

The J gene is TRBJ2-7, the V gene TRBV28, with 14 bases lining up with TRBD2. There are 18 residues in the CDR3. Germline assignment: CDR1 MDHEN and CDR2 SYDVKM. Trimming at V came to 4 bases and at J to 3 bases, leaving 11 bases not matched to a gene. This CDR3 reads CASSSYGTSGRSVYEQYF. The CDR3 coding sequence is TGTGCCAGCAGTTCCTACGGGACTAGCGGGAGATCGGTCTACGAGCAGTACTTC. Full variable domain (rest looked up from reference TRBV28 and TRBJ2-7): DVKVTQSSRYLVKRTGEKVFLECVQDMDHENMFWYRQDPGLGLRLIYFSYDVKMKEKGDIPEGYSVSREKKERFSLILESASTNQTSMYLCASSSYGTSGRSVYEQYFGPGTRLTVT.

This rearrangement joins TRBV2 to TRBJ1-4; 8 positions match TRBD1. Per germline, CDR1 SNHLY and CDR2 FYNNEI. The V and J ends lost 10 bases and 4 bases, in that order; junction bases with no gene match: 5. The CDR3 length is 13 residues. The CDR3 nucleotides read TGTGCCACCCAGGGACAGGTTAATGAAAAACTGTTTTTT. It yields the protein CATQGQVNEKLFF.

V and J are TRBV24-1 and TRBJ2-3, with D tentatively TRBD1 (6 bases). The germline V gene encodes CDR1 KGHDR and CDR2 SFDVKD. Trimming removed 5 bases from V and 0 bases from J, with 8 bases in between. The CDR3 has 14 amino acids. CDR3 sequence: CATSAGQSTDTQYF. CDR3 DNA: TGTGCCACCAGTGCCGGACAGAGCACAGATACGCAGTATTTT.

This clone was seen more than once but under ten times. This sequence joins TRBV5-1 and TRBJ2-5; unclear D gene. Germline-derived CDR1 and CDR2 are SGHRS and YFSETQ. The CDR3 consists of 14 residues. V was clipped by 2 bases and J by 4 bases, with 12 bases between them. CDR3 sequence: CASSFMGVGETQYF. In DNA form, the CDR3 reads TGCGCCAGCAGCTTCATGGGCGTCGGAGAGACCCAGTACTTC.